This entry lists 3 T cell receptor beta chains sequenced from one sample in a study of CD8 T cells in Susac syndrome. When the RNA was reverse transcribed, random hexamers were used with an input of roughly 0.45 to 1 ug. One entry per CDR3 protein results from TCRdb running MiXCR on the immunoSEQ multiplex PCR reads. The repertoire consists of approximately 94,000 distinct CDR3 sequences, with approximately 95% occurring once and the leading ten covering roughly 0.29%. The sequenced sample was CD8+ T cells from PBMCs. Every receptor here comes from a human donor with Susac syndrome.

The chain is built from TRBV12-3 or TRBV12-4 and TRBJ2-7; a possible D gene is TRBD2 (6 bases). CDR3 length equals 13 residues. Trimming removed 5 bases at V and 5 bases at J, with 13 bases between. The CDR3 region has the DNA TGTGCCAGCAGTGATACAGGAGGGAACGAGCAGTACTTC. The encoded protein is CASSDTGGNEQYF.

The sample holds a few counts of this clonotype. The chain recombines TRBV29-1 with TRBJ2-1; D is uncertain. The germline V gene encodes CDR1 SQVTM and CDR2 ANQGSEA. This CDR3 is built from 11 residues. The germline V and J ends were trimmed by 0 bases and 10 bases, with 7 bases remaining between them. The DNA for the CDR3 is TGCAGCGTTGAAGATCTTCGAGAGCAGTTCTTC. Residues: CSVEDLREQFF.

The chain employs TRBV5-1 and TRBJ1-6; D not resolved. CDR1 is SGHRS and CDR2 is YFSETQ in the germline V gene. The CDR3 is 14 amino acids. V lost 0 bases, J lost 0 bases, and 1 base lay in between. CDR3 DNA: TGCGCCAGCAGCTTGGGCTCCTATAATTCACCCCTCCACTTT. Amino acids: CASSLGSYNSPLHF.